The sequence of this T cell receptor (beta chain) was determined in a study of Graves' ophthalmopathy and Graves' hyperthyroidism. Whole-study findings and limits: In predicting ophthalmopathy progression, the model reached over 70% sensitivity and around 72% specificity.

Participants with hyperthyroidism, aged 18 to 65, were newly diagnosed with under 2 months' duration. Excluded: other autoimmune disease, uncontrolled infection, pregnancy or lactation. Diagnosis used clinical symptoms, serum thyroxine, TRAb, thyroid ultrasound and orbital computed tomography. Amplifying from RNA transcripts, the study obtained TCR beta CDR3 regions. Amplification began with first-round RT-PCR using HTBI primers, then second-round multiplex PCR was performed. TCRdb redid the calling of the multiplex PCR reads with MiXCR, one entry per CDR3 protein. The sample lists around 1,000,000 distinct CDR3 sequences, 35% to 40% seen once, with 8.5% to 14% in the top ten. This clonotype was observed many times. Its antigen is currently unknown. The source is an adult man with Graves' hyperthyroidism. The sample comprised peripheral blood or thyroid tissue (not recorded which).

CDR3 in amino acids: CSAVTGEETQYF. The CDR3 DNA is TGCAGTGCTGTGACAGGGGAAGAGACCCAGTACTTC. This chain uses TRBV20-1 with TRBJ2-5, with 8 nucleotides matching TRBD1. Germline trimming cut 5 bases from V and 3 bases from J; bases unmatched to any gene: 2. CDR3 length: 12 residues. The germline V gene has CDR1 DFQATT and CDR2 SNEGSKA (reference sequence).